Listed here is a single T cell receptor beta chain. What it binds is not known. The TCRbeta library was prepared with unique molecular identifiers. TCRdb independently ran MiXCR on the PCR reads; one entry per CDR3 protein. The table lists about 110,000 distinct CDR3 sequences, roughly 24% of them singletons. The ends were cut back, 0 bases at V and 7 bases at J, with 10 bases in the middle. Per the germline V gene, CDR1 is MNHEY and CDR2 is SMNVEV (reference sequence). CDR3 size: 13 residues. This record comes from a study of T-cell reconstitution after alpha-beta-depleted transplantation in children. General study points: In patients about two months after transplant, alpha-beta T cells reportedly arose from several hundred expanded graft clones. At the one-year point after transplant, T-cell counts and TCRbeta diversity were found to come mostly from T cells that had been newly produced.

V usage is TRBV27 and J usage is TRBJ2-7, with D unresolved. Sequenced material: PBMCs, mostly from graft donor cells, taken 180 days after TCRalphabeta/CD19-depleted stem cell transplant. The source is a male patient aged 2 to 10 who had a stem cell transplant for chronic granulomatous disease, so the T cells may come from the graft donor. The CDR3: CASSLSVLREQYF. In nucleotides, the CDR3 is TGTGCCAGCAGTTTATCAGTTCTTAGGGAGCAGTACTTC.